This T cell receptor beta chain was profiled in a study of TIL therapy for anti-PD-1-resistant metastatic lung cancer. The CDR3 runs to 15 residues. Germline CDR1 and CDR2: MNHEY and SVGAGI. V lost 6 bases and J 4 bases, leaving 13 bases between the germline ends. This was the immunoSEQ v3 assay. Measured with immunoSEQ multiplex PCR; TCRdb has only the in-frame clones, and not every one. The sample has just under 60,000 clones; 69% are singletons. Time point indicated: pre-treatment sample, taken before nivolumab and TIL therapy. Patients were adults with stage 4 NSCLC. The sample consisted of blood, taken at baseline. The receptor comes from a person aged 25-85 years with non-small cell lung cancer. The chain employs TRBV6-5 and TRBJ1-6; tentative D call: TRBD1 (5 bases). The CDR3 is CASRSLGGYNSPLHF. The DNA of the CDR3 is TGTGCCAGCAGGTCCCTGGGGGGGTATAATTCACCCCTCCACTTT.